This T cell receptor (beta chain) was sequenced for a study of blood T cell repertoires in COVID-19. As handled by the study authors: The assay estimated nucleated cells by amplifying reference gene primers. This table comes from immunoSEQ multiplex PCR, and its TCRdb copy is limited to in-frame clones, with some not included. V and J calls and clone size are given by that table; D and trimming were obtained from the DNA. The sample yields some 200,000 clones, about 79% seen once. The sequence was collected from a man aged 45-65 years with active or convalescent COVID-19. What was sequenced was peripheral blood.

CDR3 region: CASSLAGVASGGQETQYF. CDR3 nucleotides: TGCGCCAGCAGCTTGGCCGGGGTGGCTAGCGGGGGTCAAGAGACCCAGTACTTC. The rearrangement uses TRBV5-1 and TRBJ2-5; 10 bases fit TRBD2. The CDR3 contains 18 residues. Germline V CDR1 and CDR2: SGHRS, YFSETQ. J lost 2 bases, V lost 0 bases, and 10 bases had no gene match. Filled out from reference TRBV5-1 and TRBJ2-5, the complete variable domain reads KAGVTQTPRYLIKTRGQQVTLSCSPISGHRSVSWYQQTPGQGLQFLFEYFSETQRNKGNFPGRFSGRQFSNSRSEMNVSTLELGDSALYLCASSLAGVASGGQETQYFGPGTRLLVL.